This TCR beta chain appears in the sequencing data of a study of blood T cell repertoires in COVID-19. Across the whole study: T cells, B-cell-depleted T cells, or PBMCs supplied cDNA or gDNA.

The germline V gene has CDR1 SGDLS and CDR2 YYNGEE. CDR3 length: 15 residues. V shed 6 bases and J shed 7 bases, with 19 bases lying between them. Assay: immunoSEQ multiplex PCR; the TCRdb copy retains only in-frame clones and omits some. Found here are roughly 100,000 clones, approximately 91% of them singletons; the top ten hold around 4.4%. Sequenced: peripheral blood. This receptor was obtained from a man younger than 35 with acute or convalescent COVID-19. This chain uses TRBV9 with TRBJ2-2; no firm D call. The CDR3 region is CASNTDLGDGGELFF. CDR3 coding DNA: TGTGCCAGCAACACCGACCTAGGAGATGGCGGGGAGCTGTTTTTT.